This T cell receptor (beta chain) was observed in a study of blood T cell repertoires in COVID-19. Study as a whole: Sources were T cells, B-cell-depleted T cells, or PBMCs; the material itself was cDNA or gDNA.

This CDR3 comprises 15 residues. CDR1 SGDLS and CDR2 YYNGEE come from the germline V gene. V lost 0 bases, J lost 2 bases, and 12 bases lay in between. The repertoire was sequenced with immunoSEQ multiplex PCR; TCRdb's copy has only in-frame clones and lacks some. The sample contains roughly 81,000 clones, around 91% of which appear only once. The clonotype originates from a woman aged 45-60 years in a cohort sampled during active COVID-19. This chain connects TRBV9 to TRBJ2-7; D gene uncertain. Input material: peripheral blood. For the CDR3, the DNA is TGTGCCAGCAGCGTAGGGTCGCCGGAGACCTACGAGCAGTACTTC. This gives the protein CASSVGSPETYEQYF.